A selection of T cell receptor beta chains follows, all from one sample in a study of T cell responses to AZD1222 COVID-19 vaccine. Sequenced by immunoSEQ multiplex PCR; TCRdb stores in-frame clones only, minus some. The sample yields roughly 100,000 clones, roughly 90% seen once. The specimen comprised peripheral blood, sampled 28 days after the second AZD1222 dose. The receptors originated from an adult who received the AZD1222 COVID-19 vaccine. The CDR3 runs from the conserved cysteine through the conserved F or W. D genes are given only for firm matches. Some rows have no size entry. The others give once, few or many, or a class for an expanded clone.

cdr3_nt | cdr3_aa | clone_size | cdr3_length | v_call | d_call | j_call
TGTGCTAGTGGTCCAGACAACACAGATACGCAGTATTTT | CASGPDNTDTQYF | - | 13 | TRBV12-5 | - | TRBJ2-3
TGCGCCAGCAGCTTGGCGTTATCGGGGGTAGCTGAAGCTTTCTTT | CASSLALSGVAEAFF | - | 15 | TRBV5-1 | - | TRBJ1-1
TGTGCCAGCACCGATCCGGGGCAGGGGGCCGGAGGGGAGCTGTTTTTT | CASTDPGQGAGGELFF | - | 16 | TRBV7-3 | TRBD1 | TRBJ2-2
TGTGCTAGCAGCCAAGAGGGTGTTGGGCAGTACTTC | CASSQEGVGQYF | - | 12 | TRBV11-2 | - | TRBJ2-7
TGTGCCAGCAGTCCCCCTACCGACGGGACAGATACGCAGTATTTT | CASSPPTDGTDTQYF | - | 15 | TRBV28 | - | TRBJ2-3
TGTGCCAGCAGCCCCAGCGGGAGGTACAATGAGCAGTTCTTC | CASSPSGRYNEQFF | - | 14 | TRBV11-2 | TRBD2 | TRBJ2-1
TGTGCCAGCAGCTTAGGGGTATCTTTCAATCAGCCCCAGCATTTT | CASSLGVSFNQPQHF | once | 15 | TRBV7-2 | - | TRBJ1-5
TGTGCCAGCAGTTTGTATGGGACTAGCGGGGGTTACGAGCAGTACTTC | CASSLYGTSGGYEQYF | - | 16 | TRBV27 | TRBD2 | TRBJ2-7
TGTGCCGGCGCCGGGGGACAGATTAATGAAAAACTGTTTTTT | CAGAGGQINEKLFF | - | 14 | TRBV2 | TRBD1 | TRBJ1-4
TGCGCCAGCAGCTTGAGTGTGGGACAGCAGAATGAAAAACTGTTTTTT | CASSLSVGQQNEKLFF | - | 16 | TRBV5-1 | TRBD1 | TRBJ1-4
TGTGCCAGCAGCTTAGGGCGTTTGACCTCCCCAGGTGGGGCCAACGTCCTGACTTTC | CASSLGRLTSPGGANVLTF | - | 19 | TRBV11-3 | - | TRBJ2-6
TGTGCCAGCAGCCAATCCGGGACAGGGTACACTGAAGCTTTCTTT | CASSQSGTGYTEAFF | - | 15 | TRBV16 | TRBD1 | TRBJ1-1
TGTGCCAGCAGTTACGAGGGAACAGGAAACACCATATATTTT | CASSYEGTGNTIYF | - | 14 | TRBV6-5 | - | TRBJ1-3
TGTGCCAGCAGCCCCCCCGGGAGGAACAATGAGCAGTTCTTC | CASSPPGRNNEQFF | - | 14 | TRBV9 | TRBD2 | TRBJ2-1
TGTGCCAGCAGTTACTCCTCTGGGGCCAACGTCCTGACTTTC | CASSYSSGANVLTF | - | 14 | TRBV6-2/TRBV6-3 | - | TRBJ2-6
TGTGCCAGCAGTTCGCCGGGACTAGAAGAGACCCAGTACTTC | CASSSPGLEETQYF | - | 14 | TRBV28 | TRBD2 | TRBJ2-5
TGTGCCAGCAGTTTAGGGACAGGGGGAGACACTGAAGCTTTCTTT | CASSLGTGGDTEAFF | - | 15 | TRBV28 | TRBD1 | TRBJ1-1
TGTGCCAGCAGCCTCTCCCCAGGGGGCGCGGGAGAGACCCAGTACTTC | CASSLSPGGAGETQYF | - | 16 | TRBV27 | TRBD1 | TRBJ2-5
TGTGCCACCAGTGATTTGCAGAGCAACACCGGGGAGCTGTTTTTT | CATSDLQSNTGELFF | - | 15 | TRBV24-1 | - | TRBJ2-2
TGTGCCAGCAGTTTGGGCGGAGGGTGGGACTATGGCTACACCTTC | CASSLGGGWDYGYTF | - | 15 | TRBV28 | - | TRBJ1-2
TGTGCCAGTAGTATAGGGACAGGGAGCTCCTACAATGAGCAGTTCTTC | CASSIGTGSSYNEQFF | - | 16 | TRBV19 | TRBD1 | TRBJ2-1
TGTGCCAGTAGTATAGGTGGGCGCATGAACACTGAAGCTTTCTTT | CASSIGGRMNTEAFF | - | 15 | TRBV19 | - | TRBJ1-1